This T cell receptor (beta chain) comes out of a study of blood T cells in healthy people across ages. Broader study findings: Unsorted PBMCs blocked a conclusive comparison of naive and antigen-experienced cells.

There are a few counts of this clonotype. Its antigen remains unknown. Every sample had a minimum of 6 million PBMCs isolated. Each sample provided at least 6 micrograms of extracted total RNA. Sample-barcoded 5' priming and a J-beta primer mix drove a second PCR of roughly 7 to 11 cycles. MiXCR, applied by TCRdb to the 5' RACE reads, yields one record per CDR3 protein. Of fewer than 800,000 distinct CDR3 sequences listed, about half were seen once; the top ten hold around 32%. The material sequenced was blood. The origin of this receptor is a woman aged 60-70 years in good health.

The CDR3 sequence: CASSLVIGAGGGYTF. In nucleotides, the CDR3 is TGCGCCAGCAGCTTGGTTATAGGGGCTGGTGGAGGCTACACCTTC. This sequence joins TRBV5-1 and TRBJ1-2, with D perhaps TRBD1 (5 bases). This CDR3 is 15 amino acids long. The germline V gene has CDR1 SGHRS and CDR2 YFSETQ. Between the trimmed V and J ends, which lost 0 bases and 8 bases, there was a span of 17 bases.